This T cell receptor (beta chain) came from a study of tumor-infiltrating lymphocytes in glioblastoma multiforme. This clonotype was counted between two and nine times. The antigen is undetermined. General study results and limits: Only one glioblastoma patient had TCR and mutation analysis. RNA-based TCR sequencing may distort clone frequencies, since cells carry unequal TCR transcript numbers.

The germline V gene encodes CDR1 SGHNT and CDR2 YENEEA. The CDR3 contains 14 residues. V gave up 7 bases and J gave up 0 bases, with 9 bases separating them. TCR beta libraries were built from RNA through three nested multiplex PCR rounds using modified ARM-PCR. TCRdb re-analysed the multiplex PCR reads in MiXCR, keeping a single row per CDR3 protein. The repertoire consists of approximately 13,000 distinct CDR3 sequences, with 65% to 70% occurring once and the leading ten covering approximately 29%. Sequencing was done on a sample of brain tumor tissue. This chain links TRBV11-3 with TRBJ2-2; TRBD1 might be the D (5 bases). This receptor was taken from a male donor with glioblastoma. The CDR3 sequence is CASKTDANTGELFF. CDR3 coding DNA: TGTGCCAGCAAGACAGATGCGAACACCGGGGAGCTGTTTTTT.